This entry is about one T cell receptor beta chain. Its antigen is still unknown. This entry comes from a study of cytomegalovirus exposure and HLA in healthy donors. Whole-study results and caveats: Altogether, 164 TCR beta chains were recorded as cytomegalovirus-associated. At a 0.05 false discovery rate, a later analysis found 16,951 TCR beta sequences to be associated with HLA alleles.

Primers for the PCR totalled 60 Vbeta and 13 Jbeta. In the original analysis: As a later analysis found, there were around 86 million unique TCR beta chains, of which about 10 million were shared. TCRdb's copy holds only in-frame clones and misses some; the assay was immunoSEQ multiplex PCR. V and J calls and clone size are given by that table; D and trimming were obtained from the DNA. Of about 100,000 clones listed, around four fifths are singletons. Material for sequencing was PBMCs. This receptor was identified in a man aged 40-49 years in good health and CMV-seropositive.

CDR3 sequence: CASSRTGVASYEQYF. The DNA for the CDR3 is TGTGCCAGCAGTCGGACAGGGGTTGCATCCTACGAGCAGTACTTC. The chain carries TRBV27 and TRBJ2-7, with TRBD1 matching 9 bases. The CDR3 runs to 15 residues. Looked up from germline, CDR1 is MNHEY and CDR2 is SMNVEV (reference sequence). The V gene end was trimmed by 5 bases and the J gene end by 1 base; junction bases not matched to a gene: 6.